One and the same sample provided the 25 T cell receptor beta chains below, sequenced in a study of CD8 T cells in Susac syndrome. A quantity of roughly 0.5 to 1 ug RNA underwent reverse transcription using random hexamers. TCRdb re-analysed the immunoSEQ multiplex PCR reads in MiXCR, keeping a single row per CDR3 protein. This sample has about 83,000 distinct CDR3 sequences, with roughly 94% found just once. Sequencing was carried out using CD8+ T cells from PBMCs. These receptors all stem from a human donor with Susac syndrome.

This chain links TRBV20-1 with TRBJ1-2; no clear D. The V gene's germline CDR1 is DFQATT and CDR2 SNEGSKA (reference sequence). V was pared by 6 bases and J by 7 bases, with 6 bases between. CDR3 size: 9 residues. The CDR3 DNA sequence: TGCAGTGCCCCAGGTGGCTACACCTTC. Protein product: CSAPGGYTF.

This clonotype was observed once. The rearrangement joins TRBV15 to TRBJ2-3, with TRBD2 identical over 9 bases. The CDR3 is made up of 15 amino acids. Germline values: CDR1 LNHNV, CDR2 YYDKDF (reference sequence). Trimming at V came to 4 bases and at J to 6 bases, leaving 8 bases not matched to a gene. CDR3 sequence (DNA): TGTGCCACCAGCACTCGGCGGGAGGGCCCTGATACGCAGTATTTT. Protein: CATSTRREGPDTQYF.

V gene TRBV27 combines with J gene TRBJ2-7; 8 nucleotides align to TRBD1. Looked up from germline, CDR1 is MNHEY and CDR2 is SMNVEV (reference sequence). Trimming cost V 2 bases and J 5 bases; bases outside gene matches: 8. This CDR3 has 15 amino acids. The CDR3 nucleotides are TGTGCCAGCAGTTTAGTCTCCAGGGGGCTCGACGAGCAGTACTTC. Its translation: CASSLVSRGLDEQYF.

The chain uses TRBV4-1 and TRBJ1-1, with 7 positions matching TRBD1. The CDR3 totals 14 residues. Germline V CDR1 and CDR2: MGHRA, YSYEKL. Unmatched junction bases numbered 6, after V lost 6 bases and J lost 2 bases. Here the CDR3 reads CASRPGGVNTEAFF. The CDR3 DNA is TGCGCCAGCAGACCAGGGGGTGTAAACACTGAAGCTTTCTTT.

In nucleotides, the CDR3 is TGCAGCGTTAAAACCCCGGGACTAGGATCCTTCGATGAGCAGTTCTTC. Amino acid sequence: CSVKTPGLGSFDEQFF. This chain links TRBV29-1 with TRBJ2-1; 8 bases align to TRBD2. Germline CDR1 is SQVTM and CDR2 is ANQGSEA. V gave up 5 bases and J gave up 8 bases; unmatched junction bases: 17. CDR3 length: 16 amino acids.

This rearrangement joins TRBV20-1 to TRBJ2-1; 8 positions agree with TRBD2. Per the germline V gene, CDR1 is DFQATT and CDR2 is SNEGSKA (reference sequence). The CDR3 runs to 15 residues. V lost 6 bases and J lost 2; bases outside the gene matches: 9. The CDR3 loop reads CSAVDAGGPYNEQFF. The CDR3 DNA follows: TGCAGTGCGGTGGACGCGGGAGGACCCTACAATGAGCAGTTCTTC.

The chain uses TRBV27 and TRBJ2-3, with 9 bases aligning to TRBD1. Trimming at V came to 1 base and at J to 2 bases, leaving 10 bases not matched to a gene. The CDR3 runs 18 residues. The V gene's germline CDR1 is MNHEY and CDR2 SMNVEV (reference sequence). The CDR3 here is CASSLYPLTGGNTDTQYF. CDR3 nucleotides: TGTGCCAGCAGTTTATACCCCCTGACAGGGGGTAACACAGATACGCAGTATTTT.

This clonotype was seen more than once but under ten times. This chain links TRBV27 with TRBJ2-7; 8 positions match TRBD1. The J segment lost 1 base and the V segment lost 3 bases, leaving 2 bases of the junction unmatched. The V gene's germline CDR1 is MNHEY and CDR2 SMNVEV (reference sequence). This CDR3 comprises 14 residues. DNA of the CDR3: TGTGCCAGCAGTTTCGGACAGGGTTCCTACGAGCAGTACTTC. This translates into CASSFGQGSYEQYF.

Only a few counts were recorded for this clonotype. The V and J genes are TRBV19 and TRBJ2-7; 9 nucleotides align to TRBD1. In germline, CDR1 is LNHDA, CDR2 SQIVND (reference sequence). The CDR3 is made up of 14 amino acids. Trimming at V came to 5 bases and at J to 2 bases, leaving 4 bases not matched to a gene. CDR3 sequence: CASSAGTGTYEQYF. The DNA for the CDR3 is TGTGCCAGTAGTGCCGGGACAGGGACCTACGAGCAGTACTTC.

The J gene is TRBJ2-1, the V gene TRBV20-1; no clear D gene. Per germline, CDR1 DFQATT and CDR2 SNEGSKA (reference sequence). The CDR3 has 11 residues. V was trimmed by 7 bases and J by 0 bases, leaving 4 bases between them. The CDR3 nucleotides are TGCAGTGGTCGCTCCTACAATGAGCAGTTCTTC. Its translation: CSGRSYNEQFF.

The gene calls are TRBV29-1 and TRBJ2-5; D ambiguous. V was shortened by 7 bases and J by 1 base, with 19 bases between the two germline ends. This CDR3 has 15 residues. The germline CDR1 and CDR2 sequences are SQVTM and ANQGSEA. CDR3 DNA sequence: TGCAGCGCCTCCCCCAGCGCCATCATCCAAGAGACCCAGTACTTC. It translates to CSASPSAIIQETQYF.

This chain links TRBV4-1 with TRBJ2-3; D may be TRBD1 (5 bases). Germline CDR1 reads MGHRA; CDR2 reads YSYEKL. The V end was cut by 0 bases, the J end by 4 bases, with 8 bases between. The CDR3 has 14 residues. The chain's CDR3 is CASSQDRAADTQYF. CDR3 bases: TGCGCCAGCAGCCAAGACAGGGCGGCAGATACGCAGTATTTT.

J is TRBJ2-3 and V is TRBV6-5, with no clear D. Germline CDR1 MNHEY, CDR2 SVGAGI. V was pared by 6 bases and J by 5 bases, with 6 bases between. The CDR3 extends over 11 amino acids. CDR3 loop: CASRVGDTQYF. The CDR3 DNA follows: TGTGCCAGCAGGGTGGGAGATACGCAGTATTTT.

This clonotype has just one count. V usage is TRBV19 and J usage is TRBJ2-1; 7 bases match TRBD1. V gave up 1 base and J gave up 0 bases; unmatched junction bases: 9. The CDR3 is 18 residues long. Germline V gene sequence: CDR1 LNHDA, CDR2 SQIVND (reference sequence). Written as DNA, the CDR3 is TGTGCCAGTAGTATAGCCCCGACAGGGTTCAACTCCTACAATGAGCAGTTCTTC. Translating it yields CASSIAPTGFNSYNEQFF.

Here the CDR3 reads CSARYPGGYEQYF. CDR3 in DNA: TGCAGTGCTAGATACCCGGGGGGATACGAGCAGTACTTC. V and J are TRBV20-1 and TRBJ2-7; 7 nucleotides agree with TRBD2. Germline values: CDR1 DFQATT, CDR2 SNEGSKA (reference sequence). This CDR3 comprises 13 residues. Trimming took 2 bases from V and 4 from J; bases not matched to a gene: 5.

The V and J genes are TRBV3-1 and TRBJ2-7, with D possibly matching TRBD2 (5 bases). V gave up 3 bases and J gave up 5 bases, with 11 bases separating them. Germline V gives CDR1 LGHDT, CDR2 YNNKEL (reference sequence). There are 13 residues in the CDR3. For the CDR3, the DNA is TGTGCCAGCAGCCACGCGGGTCCCGACGAGCAGTACTTC. This codes for CASSHAGPDEQYF.

This clonotype showed up just once. The rearrangement links TRBV30 to TRBJ1-2; possibly TRBD1 for D (5 bases). V was pared by 2 bases and J by 4 bases, with 8 bases between. The CDR3 is 12 amino acids. Germline V gene data show CDR1 as GTSNPN and CDR2 as SVGIG (reference sequence). The CDR3 DNA follows: TGTGCCTGGAGTTTGGGGGGCTATGGCTACACCTTC. Its translation is CAWSLGGYGYTF.

V usage is TRBV28 and J usage is TRBJ2-5; D might be TRBD2 (6 bases). Germline V gene lookup returns CDR1 MDHEN and CDR2 SYDVKM. The CDR3 spans 14 residues. The germline V and J ends were trimmed by 3 bases and 9 bases, with 17 bases remaining between them. Here the CDR3 DNA reads TGTGCCAGCAGTTTGCAGGCCACATCGGGGGCCCAGTACTTC. It is translated as CASSLQATSGAQYF.

The V gene is TRBV3-1, the J gene TRBJ1-5, with TRBD1 identical over 7 bases. In germline, CDR1 is LGHDT, CDR2 YNNKEL (reference sequence). CDR3 size: 13 residues. V was pared by 2 bases and J by 5 bases, with 0 bases of the junction left unmatched. The CDR3 DNA follows: TGTGCCAGCAGCCAAACAGGGGATCAGCCCCAGCATTTT. Translating it yields CASSQTGDQPQHF.

V gene TRBV11-1 combines with J gene TRBJ1-2; D remains ambiguous. Trimming pared 5 bases from V and 2 bases from J, leaving 12 bases between. Germline-derived CDR1 and CDR2 are SGHAT and FQDESV (reference sequence). This CDR3 is built from 14 residues. As DNA, the CDR3 is TGTGCCAGCAGCCCAGACGCGGGGAACTATGGCTACACCTTC. Amino acid sequence: CASSPDAGNYGYTF.

V usage is TRBV29-1 and J usage is TRBJ2-7; 7 bases line up with TRBD1. With V trimmed by 4 bases and J by 5 bases, 5 bases remained unmatched. CDR1 and CDR2 from the germline V gene are SQVTM and ANQGSEA. This CDR3 contains 12 residues. The CDR3 sequence: CSVVSQGDEQYF. The CDR3 region has the DNA TGCAGCGTTGTGTCCCAGGGGGACGAGCAGTACTTC.

The chain combines TRBV5-6 with TRBJ2-7, with 9 bases matching TRBD2. The V gene end was trimmed by 1 base and the J gene end by 7 bases; junction bases not matched to a gene: 9. The V gene's germline CDR1 is SGHDT and CDR2 YYEEEE. The CDR3 length is 15 residues. The DNA for the CDR3 is TGTGCCAGCAGCTTGTACCGAGCGGGAGGTCGGGAGCAGTACTTC. As protein: CASSLYRAGGREQYF.

The V call is TRBV15, the J call TRBJ2-7, with 8 bases matching TRBD1. The CDR3 length is 17 residues. Germline V gene data show CDR1 as LNHNV and CDR2 as YYDKDF (reference sequence). Unmatched junction bases numbered 10, after V lost 1 base and J lost 2 bases. CDR3 in amino acids: CATSRATGQGTTYEQYF. In DNA, the CDR3 is TGTGCCACCAGCAGAGCTACAGGACAGGGCACAACCTACGAGCAGTACTTC.

CDR3: CASRQTTGGIYEQYF. CDR3 nucleotides: TGTGCCAGCAGACAAACAACAGGGGGCATCTACGAGCAGTACTTC. This rearrangement joins TRBV28 to TRBJ2-7; 9 bases are a match to TRBD1. The CDR3 sequence is 15 residues long. The V gene end was trimmed by 6 bases and the J gene end by 3 bases; junction bases not matched to a gene: 9. CDR1 is MDHEN, CDR2 SYDVKM, per germline.

This chain links TRBV13 with TRBJ2-7; 11 bases are shared with TRBD1. The CDR3 runs 15 residues. Trimming cost V 4 bases and J 6 bases; bases outside gene matches: 8. Germline V gene data show CDR1 as PRHDT and CDR2 as FYEKMQ (reference sequence). This CDR3 reads CASSWSGTGGFEQYF. CDR3 in DNA: TGTGCCAGCAGCTGGAGCGGGACAGGGGGTTTCGAGCAGTACTTC.